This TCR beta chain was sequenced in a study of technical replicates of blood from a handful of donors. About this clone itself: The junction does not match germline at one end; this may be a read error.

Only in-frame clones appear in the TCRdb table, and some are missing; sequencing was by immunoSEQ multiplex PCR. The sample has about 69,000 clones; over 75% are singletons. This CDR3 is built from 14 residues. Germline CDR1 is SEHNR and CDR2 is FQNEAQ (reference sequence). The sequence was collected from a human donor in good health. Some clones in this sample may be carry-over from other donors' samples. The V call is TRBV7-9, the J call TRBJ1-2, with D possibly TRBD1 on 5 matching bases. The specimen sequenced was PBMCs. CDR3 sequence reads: CASTLSGINYGYTF. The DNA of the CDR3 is TGTGCCAGCACCTTATCAGGGATTAACTATGGCTACACCTTC.